This T cell receptor beta chain stems from a study of T-cell memory formation after mild COVID-19. TCRdb called the 5' RACE reads again in MiXCR, with one record for every CDR3 protein. This table has 450,000 to 700,000 distinct CDR3 sequences, approximately 18% appearing once. The source is an adult woman who had mild COVID-19 (a few samples of this study predate the infection). Cell type and time point are not known. Source material: PBMCs or a T cell subset sorted from them (not recorded which).

CDR3 DNA: TGTGCCAGCAACCCTACAGGGGTTGGCTACAATGAGCAGTTCTTC. Encoded protein: CASNPTGVGYNEQFF. V and J are TRBV7-2 and TRBJ2-1, with 7 bases matching TRBD1. Germline values: CDR1 SGHTA, CDR2 FQGNSA. With 7 bases clipped from V and 3 bases from J, the junction kept 9 bases outside the gene matches. This CDR3 is built from 15 residues.